The T cell receptor (beta chain) described here comes from a study of spatial heterogeneity in lung cancer. About the research overall: Alpha-chain detections were consistently fewer than beta-chain detections among the sequences. Study observations and caveats: Ubiquitous expanded tumor TCRs surfaced in blood more at resection than they did at follow-up.

Time point described: sample taken at primary tumor resection. Whole RNA from tumor, nontumor lung or frozen PBMC was sequenced unsorted. There were 72 donors, all of them untreated patients with early-stage non-small cell lung cancer. Germline CDR1 reads KGHDR; CDR2 reads SFDVKD. CDR3 length: 13 residues. Trimming cost V 9 bases and J 4 bases; bases outside gene matches: 7. In the library, each TCR cDNA molecule bore its own unique molecular identifier. One entry per CDR3 protein results from TCRdb running MiXCR on the 5' RACE reads. The profile shows around 26,000 distinct CDR3 sequences, 6.9% of them singletons. This clonotype has ten or more counts. Its matching antigen is unknown.

This TCR came from a male donor with early-stage non-small cell lung cancer. This sample comprised PBMCs, obtained at surgery. This chain joins TRBV24-1 and TRBJ2-5; 7 nucleotides agree with TRBD1. This chain's CDR3 is CATGEGALETQYF. The CDR3 DNA reads TGTGCCACCGGAGAGGGGGCTTTAGAGACCCAGTACTTC.